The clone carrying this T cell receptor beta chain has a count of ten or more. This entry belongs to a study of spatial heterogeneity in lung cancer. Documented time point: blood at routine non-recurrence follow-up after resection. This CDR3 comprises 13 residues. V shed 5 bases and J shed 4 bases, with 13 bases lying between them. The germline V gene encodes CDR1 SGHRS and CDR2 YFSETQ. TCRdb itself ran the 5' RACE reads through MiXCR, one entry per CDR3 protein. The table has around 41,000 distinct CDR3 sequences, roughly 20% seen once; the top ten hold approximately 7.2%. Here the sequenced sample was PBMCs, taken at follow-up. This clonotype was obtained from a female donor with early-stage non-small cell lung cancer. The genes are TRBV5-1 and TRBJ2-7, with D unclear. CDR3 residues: CASSPVGPYEQYF. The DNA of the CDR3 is TGCGCCAGCAGTCCCGTGGGCCCATACGAGCAGTACTTC.